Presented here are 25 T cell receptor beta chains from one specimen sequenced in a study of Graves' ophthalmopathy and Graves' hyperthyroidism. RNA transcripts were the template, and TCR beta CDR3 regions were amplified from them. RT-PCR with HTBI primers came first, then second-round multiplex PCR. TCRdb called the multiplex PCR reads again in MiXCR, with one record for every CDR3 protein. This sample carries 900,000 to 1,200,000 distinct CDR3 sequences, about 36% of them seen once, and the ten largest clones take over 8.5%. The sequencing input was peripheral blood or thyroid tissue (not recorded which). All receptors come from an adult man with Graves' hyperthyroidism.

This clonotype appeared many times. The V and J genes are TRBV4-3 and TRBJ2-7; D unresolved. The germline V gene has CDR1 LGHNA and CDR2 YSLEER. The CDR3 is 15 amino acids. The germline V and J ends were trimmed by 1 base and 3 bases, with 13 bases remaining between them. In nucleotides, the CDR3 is TGCGCCAGCAGCCAAGGACAAGGATTTGGCTACGAGCAGTACTTC. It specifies CASSQGQGFGYEQYF.

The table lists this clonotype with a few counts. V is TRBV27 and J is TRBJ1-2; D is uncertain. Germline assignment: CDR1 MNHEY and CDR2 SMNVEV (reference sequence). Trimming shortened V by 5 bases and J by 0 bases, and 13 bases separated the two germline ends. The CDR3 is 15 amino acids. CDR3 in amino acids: CASSVTTTTNYGYTF. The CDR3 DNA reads TGTGCCAGCAGTGTAACAACGACGACTAACTATGGCTACACCTTC.

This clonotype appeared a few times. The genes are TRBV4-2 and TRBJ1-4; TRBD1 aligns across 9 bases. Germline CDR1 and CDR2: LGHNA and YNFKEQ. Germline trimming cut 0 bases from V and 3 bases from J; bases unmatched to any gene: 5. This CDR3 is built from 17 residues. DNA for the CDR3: TGTGCCAGCAGCCAAGATCGGGGACAGGGTCCTAATGAAAAACTGTTTTTT. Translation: CASSQDRGQGPNEKLFF.

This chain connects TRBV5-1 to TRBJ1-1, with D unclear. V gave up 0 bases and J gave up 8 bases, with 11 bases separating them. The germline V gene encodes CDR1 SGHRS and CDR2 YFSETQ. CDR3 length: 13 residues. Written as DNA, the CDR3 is TGCGCCAGCAGCTTGGCGCCGGCGACCGAAGCTTTCTTT. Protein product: CASSLAPATEAFF.

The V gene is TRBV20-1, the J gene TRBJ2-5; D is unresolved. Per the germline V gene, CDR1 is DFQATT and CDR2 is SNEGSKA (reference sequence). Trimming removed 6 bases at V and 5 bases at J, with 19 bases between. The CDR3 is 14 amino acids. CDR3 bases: TGCAGTGCCAGCCGGCAATCGTATGATGAGACCCAGTACTTC. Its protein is CSASRQSYDETQYF.

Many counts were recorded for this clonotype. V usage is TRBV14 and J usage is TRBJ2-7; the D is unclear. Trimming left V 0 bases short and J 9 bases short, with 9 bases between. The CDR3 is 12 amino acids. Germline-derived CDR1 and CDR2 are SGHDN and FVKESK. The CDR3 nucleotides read TGTGCCAGCAGCCAAGAATACGGCTGGCAGTACTTC. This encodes CASSQEYGWQYF. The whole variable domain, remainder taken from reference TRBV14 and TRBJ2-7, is EAGVTQFPSHSVIEKGQTVTLRCDPISGHDNLYWYRRVMGKEIKFLLHFVKESKQDESGMPNNRFLAERTGGTYSTLKVQPAELEDSGVYFCASSQEYGWQYFGPGTRLTVT.

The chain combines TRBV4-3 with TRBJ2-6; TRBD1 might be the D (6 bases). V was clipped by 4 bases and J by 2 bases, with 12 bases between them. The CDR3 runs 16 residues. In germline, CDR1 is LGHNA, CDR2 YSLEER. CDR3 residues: CASSLDEGAGANVLTF. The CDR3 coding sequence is TGCGCCAGCAGCCTGGATGAGGGGGCTGGGGCCAACGTCCTGACTTTC.

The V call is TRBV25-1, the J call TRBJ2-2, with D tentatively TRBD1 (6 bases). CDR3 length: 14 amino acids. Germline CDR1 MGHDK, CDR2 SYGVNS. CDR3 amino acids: CARVPGADTGELFF. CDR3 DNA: TGTGCTAGAGTTCCAGGGGCGGACACCGGGGAGCTGTTTTTT. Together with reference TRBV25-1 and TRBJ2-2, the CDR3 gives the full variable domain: EADIYQTPRYLVIGTGKKITLECSQTMGHDKMYWYQQDPGMELHLIHYSYGVNSTEKGDLSSESTVSRIRTEHFPLTLESARPSHTSQYLCARVPGADTGELFFGEGSRLTVL.

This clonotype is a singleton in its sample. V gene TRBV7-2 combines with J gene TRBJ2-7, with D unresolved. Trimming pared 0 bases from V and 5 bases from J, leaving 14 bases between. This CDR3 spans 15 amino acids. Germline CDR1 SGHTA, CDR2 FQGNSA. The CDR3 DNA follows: TGTGCCAGCAGCTTAGCCCCCGCAGAGTCACACGAGCAGTACTTC. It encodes CASSLAPAESHEQYF.

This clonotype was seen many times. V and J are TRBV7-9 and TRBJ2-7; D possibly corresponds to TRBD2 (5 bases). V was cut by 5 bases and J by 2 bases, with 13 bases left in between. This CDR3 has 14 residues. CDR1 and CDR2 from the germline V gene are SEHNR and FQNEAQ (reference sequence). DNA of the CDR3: TGTGCCAGCAGCCCATCCTCGCGGGCCTACGAGCAGTACTTC. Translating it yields CASSPSSRAYEQYF.

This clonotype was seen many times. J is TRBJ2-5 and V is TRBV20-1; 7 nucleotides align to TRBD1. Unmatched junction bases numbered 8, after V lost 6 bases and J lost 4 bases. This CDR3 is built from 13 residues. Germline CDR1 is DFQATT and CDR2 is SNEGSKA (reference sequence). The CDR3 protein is CSAPQGVGETQYF. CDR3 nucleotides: TGCAGTGCACCTCAGGGGGTTGGAGAGACCCAGTACTTC.

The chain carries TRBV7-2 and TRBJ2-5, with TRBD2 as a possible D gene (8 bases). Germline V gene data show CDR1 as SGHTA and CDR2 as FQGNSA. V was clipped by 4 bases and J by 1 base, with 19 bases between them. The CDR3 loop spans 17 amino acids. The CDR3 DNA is TGTGCCAGCAGCTCGGGAGGGGGCGGCGGAGTCCAAGAGACCCAGTACTTC. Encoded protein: CASSSGGGGGVQETQYF.

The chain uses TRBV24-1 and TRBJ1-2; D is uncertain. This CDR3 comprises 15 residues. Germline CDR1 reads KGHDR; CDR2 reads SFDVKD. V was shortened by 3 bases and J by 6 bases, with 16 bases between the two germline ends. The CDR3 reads CATSDPALAMHGYTF. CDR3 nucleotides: TGTGCCACCAGTGATCCCGCGCTAGCGATGCATGGCTACACCTTC.

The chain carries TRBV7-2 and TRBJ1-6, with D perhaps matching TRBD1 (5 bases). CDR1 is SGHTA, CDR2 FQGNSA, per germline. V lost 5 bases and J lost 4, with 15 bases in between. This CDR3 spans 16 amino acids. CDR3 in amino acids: CASSQRGAHYNSPLHF. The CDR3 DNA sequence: TGTGCCAGCAGCCAGAGAGGGGCCCATTATAATTCACCCCTCCACTTT.

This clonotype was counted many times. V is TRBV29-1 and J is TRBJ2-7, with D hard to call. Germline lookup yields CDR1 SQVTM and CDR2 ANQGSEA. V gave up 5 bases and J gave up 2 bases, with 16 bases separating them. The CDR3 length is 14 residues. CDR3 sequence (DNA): TGCAGCGTTCCGGGCCTACTGAACCCCTACGAGCAGTACTTC. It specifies CSVPGLLNPYEQYF.

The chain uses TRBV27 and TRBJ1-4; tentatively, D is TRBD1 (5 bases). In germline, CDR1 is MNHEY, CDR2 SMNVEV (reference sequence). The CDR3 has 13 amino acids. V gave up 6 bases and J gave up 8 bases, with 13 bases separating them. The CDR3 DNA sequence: TGTGCCAGCAGGTCTGCGGGGGGAGAAAAACTGTTTTTT. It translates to CASRSAGGEKLFF. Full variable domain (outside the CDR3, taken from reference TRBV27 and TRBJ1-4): EAQVTQNPRYLITVTGKKLTVTCSQNMNHEYMSWYRQDPGLGLRQIYYSMNVEVTDKGDVPEGYKVSRKEKRNFPLILESPSPNQTSLYFCASRSAGGEKLFFGSGTQLSVL.

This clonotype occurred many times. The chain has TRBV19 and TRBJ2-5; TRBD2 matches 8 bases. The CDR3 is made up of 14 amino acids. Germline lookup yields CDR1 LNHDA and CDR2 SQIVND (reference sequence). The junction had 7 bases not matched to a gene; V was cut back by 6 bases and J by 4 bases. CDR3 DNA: TGTGCCAGTAGGTCCCGGCGGGAGGTAGAGACCCAGTACTTC. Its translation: CASRSRREVETQYF. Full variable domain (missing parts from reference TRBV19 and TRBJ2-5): DGGITQSPKYLFRKEGQNVTLSCEQNLNHDAMYWYRQDPGQGLRLIYYSQIVNDFQKGDIAEGYSVSREKKESFPLTVTSAQKNPTAFYLCASRSRREVETQYFGPGTRLLVL.

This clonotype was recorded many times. This CDR3 reads CASSNAVETQYF. The CDR3 coding sequence is TGTGCCAGTAGTAATGCAGTGGAGACCCAGTACTTC. The rearrangement links TRBV19 to TRBJ2-5; D is uncertain. Germline V gene lookup returns CDR1 LNHDA and CDR2 SQIVND (reference sequence). The CDR3 consists of 12 residues. V was trimmed by 4 bases and J by 5 bases, leaving 8 bases between them.

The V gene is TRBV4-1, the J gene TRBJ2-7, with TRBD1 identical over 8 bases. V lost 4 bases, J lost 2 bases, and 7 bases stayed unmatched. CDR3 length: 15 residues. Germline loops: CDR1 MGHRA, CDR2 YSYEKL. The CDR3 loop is CASSPRTGLAYEQYF. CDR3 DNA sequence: TGCGCCAGCAGCCCTCGGACAGGGTTAGCCTACGAGCAGTACTTC.

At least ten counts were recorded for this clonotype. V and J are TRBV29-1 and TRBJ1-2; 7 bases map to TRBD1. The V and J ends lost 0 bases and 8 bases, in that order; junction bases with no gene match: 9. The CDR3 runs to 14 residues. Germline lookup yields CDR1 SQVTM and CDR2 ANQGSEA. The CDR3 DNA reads TGCAGCGTTGAAGAAGGACAGGAGGGACCGGGCTACACCTTC. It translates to CSVEEGQEGPGYTF.

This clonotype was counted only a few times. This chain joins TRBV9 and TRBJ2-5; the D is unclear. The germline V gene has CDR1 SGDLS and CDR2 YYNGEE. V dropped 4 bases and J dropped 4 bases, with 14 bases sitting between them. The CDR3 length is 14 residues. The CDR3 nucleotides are TGTGCCAGCAGCACCGGGCCTAGGGTAGAGACCCAGTACTTC. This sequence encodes CASSTGPRVETQYF.

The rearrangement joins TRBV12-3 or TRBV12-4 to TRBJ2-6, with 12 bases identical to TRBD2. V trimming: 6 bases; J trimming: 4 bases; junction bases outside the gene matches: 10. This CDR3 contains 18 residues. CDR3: CASSPPTSGGPGANVLTF. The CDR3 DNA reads TGTGCCAGCAGCCCCCCCACTAGCGGGGGGCCGGGGGCCAACGTCCTGACTTTC.

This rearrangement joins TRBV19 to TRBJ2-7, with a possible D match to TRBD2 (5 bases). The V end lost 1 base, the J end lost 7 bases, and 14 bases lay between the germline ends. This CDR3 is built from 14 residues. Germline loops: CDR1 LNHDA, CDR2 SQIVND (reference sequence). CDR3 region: CASSIVLATGEQYF. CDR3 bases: TGTGCCAGTAGTATAGTGTTAGCGACCGGGGAGCAGTACTTC.

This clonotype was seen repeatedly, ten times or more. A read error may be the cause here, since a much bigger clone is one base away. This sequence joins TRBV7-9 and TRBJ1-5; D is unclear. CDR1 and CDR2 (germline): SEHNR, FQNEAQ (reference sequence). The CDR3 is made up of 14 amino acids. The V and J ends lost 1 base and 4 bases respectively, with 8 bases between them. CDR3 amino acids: CASSLDSGNQPQHF. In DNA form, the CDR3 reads TGTGCCAGCAGCTTAGACAGCGGTAATCAGCCCCAGCATTTT.

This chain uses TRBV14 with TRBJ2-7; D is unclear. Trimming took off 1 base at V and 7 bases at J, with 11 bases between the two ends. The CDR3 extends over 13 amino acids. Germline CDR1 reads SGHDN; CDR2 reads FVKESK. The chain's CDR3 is CASSQAMSGEQYF. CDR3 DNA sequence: TGTGCCAGCAGCCAAGCCATGTCTGGGGAGCAGTACTTC.